The 2 T cell receptor beta chains reported below all come from one sample, sequenced in a study of blood T cell repertoires in COVID-19. Sequenced by immunoSEQ multiplex PCR; TCRdb stores in-frame clones only, minus some. The table has 110,000 or so clones, roughly 80% seen once. Sequenced input: peripheral blood. The receptors shown here come from a man in his 70s with acute or convalescent COVID-19.

The CDR3 bases are TGTGCTAGTGGTTTGGCCGGGGGCCAAGAGACCCAGTACTTC. Residues: CASGLAGGQETQYF. The chain combines TRBV12-5 with TRBJ2-5; possibly TRBD2 for D (6 bases). V dropped 1 base and J dropped 1 base, with 7 bases sitting between them. Per the germline V gene, CDR1 is LGHNT and CDR2 is FRNRAP. This CDR3 contains 14 residues. Looking up the rest from reference TRBV12-5 and TRBJ2-5 gives the full variable domain: DARVTQTPRHKVTEMGQEVTMRCQPILGHNTVFWYRQTMMQGLELLAYFRNRAPLDDSGMPKDRFSAEMPDATLATLKIQPSEPRDSAVYFCASGLAGGQETQYFGPGTRLLVL.

This clone was counted a few times. The chain uses TRBV27 and TRBJ2-3, with 10 bases aligning to TRBD2. Per germline, CDR1 MNHEY and CDR2 SMNVEV (reference sequence). Trimming removed 6 bases from V and 5 bases from J; junction bases left unmatched: 14. The CDR3 contains 17 residues. The CDR3 DNA reads TGTGCCAGCAGGCCTGGGGAGCTAGCGGGAGTTGGAGATACGCAGTATTTT. The encoded protein is CASRPGELAGVGDTQYF.